Listed here are 4 T cell receptor beta chains from one sample, sequenced in a study of blood T cell repertoires in COVID-19. Data came from immunoSEQ multiplex PCR; TCRdb stores just in-frame clones and leaves some out. The sample lists about 150,000 clones; approximately 88% were seen once. What was sequenced was peripheral blood. Receptor source: a woman in her sixties or seventies with acute or convalescent COVID-19.

CDR3 in amino acids: CASSFSGSGFYEQYF. The CDR3 region has the DNA TGTGCCAGCAGCTTTAGCGGGTCGGGTTTCTACGAGCAGTACTTC. This chain joins TRBV7-2 and TRBJ2-7, with TRBD2 matching over 7 bases. The germline CDR1 and CDR2 sequences are SGHTA and FQGNSA. There are 15 residues in the CDR3. Germline trimming cut 3 bases from V and 3 bases from J; bases unmatched to any gene: 8.

V is TRBV6-1 and J is TRBJ1-6, with a tentative D call TRBD1 (6 bases). The ends were cut back, 3 bases at V and 6 bases at J, with 9 bases in the middle. Germline loops: CDR1 MNHNS, CDR2 SASEGT. The CDR3 loop spans 14 amino acids. The CDR3: CASSDMGANSPLHF. Here the CDR3 DNA reads TGTGCCAGCAGTGATATGGGGGCTAATTCACCCCTCCACTTT.

This clone was seen a few times. The V gene is TRBV13, the J gene TRBJ2-1, with TRBD2 matching over 15 bases. J gave up 5 bases and V 4 bases, and 3 bases lay outside the gene matches. Germline values: CDR1 PRHDT, CDR2 FYEKMQ (reference sequence). The CDR3 has 16 amino acids. The CDR3 nucleotides are TGTGCCAGCAGCTCATGGACTAGCGGGGGGGACAATGAGCAGTTCTTC. Residues: CASSSWTSGGDNEQFF.

The rearrangement joins TRBV7-9 to TRBJ1-1; D may be TRBD1 (6 bases). V lost 3 bases and J lost 10, with 12 bases in between. Germline loops: CDR1 SEHNR, CDR2 FQNEAQ (reference sequence). CDR3 length: 12 residues. This CDR3 reads CASSFGKGVAFF. DNA of the CDR3: TGTGCCAGCAGCTTTGGGAAGGGGGTAGCTTTCTTT.